These 6 T cell receptor beta chains came from one sample sequenced in a study of blood T cell repertoires in COVID-19. Sequencing used immunoSEQ multiplex PCR; TCRdb keeps in-frame clones, though not all of them. This sample yields roughly 290,000 clones, of which around 86% are seen a single time; 1.7% belongs to the top ten. The material sequenced was PBMCs or T cells enriched from blood (not recorded which). Receptor source: a woman aged 40 to 50 who had recovered from COVID-19.

This clone has a single count. The chain uses TRBV5-1 and TRBJ1-1; D perhaps matches TRBD1 (5 bases). The CDR3 covers 14 residues. The V end lost 2 bases, the J end lost 4 bases, and 12 bases lay between the germline ends. Germline V gene sequence: CDR1 SGHRS, CDR2 YFSETQ. The CDR3 DNA follows: TGCGCCAGCAGCTTAAGGGGAGGAGGCACTGAAGCTTTCTTT. As protein: CASSLRGGGTEAFF.

This chain connects TRBV11-2 to TRBJ2-7; 10 positions agree with TRBD1. The CDR3 runs to 15 residues. CDR1 and CDR2 (germline): SGHAT, FQNNGV. Trimming took 5 bases from V and 3 from J; bases not matched to a gene: 7. CDR3 in amino acids: CASSTLRTGGYEQYF. The CDR3 nucleotides are TGTGCCAGCAGCACTTTGAGGACAGGGGGCTACGAGCAGTACTTC.

V is TRBV3-1 (or the pseudogene TRBV3-2) and J is TRBJ2-7; perhaps TRBD1 as D (7 bases). Germline CDR1 LGHDT, CDR2 YNNKEL (reference sequence). The CDR3 is 14 residues long. Trimming pared 4 bases from V and 6 bases from J, leaving 16 bases between. CDR3 nucleotides: TGTGCCAGCAGCCCGGGAAACAGGGGAGGCGAGCAGTACTTC. Amino acids: CASSPGNRGGEQYF.

The genes are TRBV7-9 and TRBJ1-4, with D hard to call. Germline CDR1 and CDR2: SEHNR and FQNEAQ (reference sequence). The CDR3 covers 15 residues. Trimming took 4 bases from V and 1 from J, leaving 10 bases between them. CDR3 loop: CASSSMRVTNEKLFF. CDR3 DNA sequence: TGTGCCAGCAGCTCCATGAGGGTAACTAATGAAAAACTGTTTTTT.

V is TRBV15 and J is TRBJ2-7; 7 positions match TRBD1. Germline lookup yields CDR1 LNHNV and CDR2 YYDKDF (reference sequence). The CDR3 runs to 13 residues. V lost 8 bases and J lost 4; bases outside the gene matches: 8. The CDR3 nucleotides read TGTGCCACCTCCGACAGGGTGTCTTACGAGCAGTACTTC. Protein sequence: CATSDRVSYEQYF.

The chain has TRBV23-1 and TRBJ2-1, with 8 bases lining up with TRBD2. TRBV23-1 has ORF status, its function being uncertain. The CDR3 covers 14 residues. The J segment lost 7 bases and the V segment lost 4 bases, leaving 6 bases of the junction unmatched. The CDR3 is CASSRSLAENEQFF. In nucleotides, the CDR3 is TGCGCCAGCAGTCGGTCACTAGCGGAAAATGAGCAGTTCTTC.